The present T cell receptor beta chain was sequenced within a study of cytotoxic CD8 clonotypes in ibrutinib-treated CLL. Using immunoSEQ multiplex PCR, the repertoire was profiled, and TCRdb retains in-frame clones only, with some absent. This table has more than 200,000 clones, 70% appearing once. This clone was found once. Germline V gene sequence: CDR1 SQVTM, CDR2 ANQGSEA. The CDR3 extends over 14 amino acids. Losses at the gene ends were 7 bases for V and 0 bases for J; bases not matched to a gene: 3. The receptor was derived from a human donor with chronic lymphocytic leukemia. The sample in question was PBMCs, obtained after 24 months of ibrutinib treatment. V usage is TRBV29-1 and J usage is TRBJ2-3, with 11 bases identical to TRBD2. CDR3 loop: CSDRLAGSTDTQYF. Here the CDR3 DNA reads TGCAGCGATCGACTAGCGGGAAGCACAGATACGCAGTATTTT.